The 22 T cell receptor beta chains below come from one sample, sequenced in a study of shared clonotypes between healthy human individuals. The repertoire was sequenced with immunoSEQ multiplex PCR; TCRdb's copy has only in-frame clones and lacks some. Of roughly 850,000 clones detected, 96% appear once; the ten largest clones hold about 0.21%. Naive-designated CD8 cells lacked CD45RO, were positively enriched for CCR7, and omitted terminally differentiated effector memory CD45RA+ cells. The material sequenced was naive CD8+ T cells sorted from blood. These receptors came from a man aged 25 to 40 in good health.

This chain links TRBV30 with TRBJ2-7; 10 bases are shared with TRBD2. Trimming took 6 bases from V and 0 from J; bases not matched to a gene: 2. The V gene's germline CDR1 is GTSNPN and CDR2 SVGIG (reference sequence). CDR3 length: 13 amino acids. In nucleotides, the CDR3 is TGTGCCTGCGGACTAGCGGACTCCTACGAGCAGTACTTC. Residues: CACGLADSYEQYF.

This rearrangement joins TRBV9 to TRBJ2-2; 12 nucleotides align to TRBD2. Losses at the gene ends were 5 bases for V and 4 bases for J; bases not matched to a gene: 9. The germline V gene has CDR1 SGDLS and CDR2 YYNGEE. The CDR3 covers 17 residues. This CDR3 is CASSEGALAGGTGELFF. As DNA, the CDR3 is TGTGCCAGCAGTGAAGGAGCACTAGCGGGAGGCACCGGGGAGCTGTTTTTT.

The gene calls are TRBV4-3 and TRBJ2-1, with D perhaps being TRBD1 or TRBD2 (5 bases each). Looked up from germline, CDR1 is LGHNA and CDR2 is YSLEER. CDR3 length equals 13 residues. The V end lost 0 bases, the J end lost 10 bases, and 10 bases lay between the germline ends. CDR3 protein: CASSQDGTEEQFF. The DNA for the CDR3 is TGCGCCAGCAGCCAAGATGGGACGGAGGAGCAGTTCTTC.

CDR3 residues: CASSATATGSYEQYF. The CDR3 DNA reads as TGTGCCAGCAGTGCGACTGCGACAGGCTCCTACGAGCAGTACTTC. This chain links TRBV6-1 with TRBJ2-7; TRBD1 might be the D (6 bases). This CDR3 region has 15 residues. V was trimmed by 4 bases and J by 0 bases, leaving 13 bases between them. The germline gives CDR1 MNHNS, CDR2 SASEGT.

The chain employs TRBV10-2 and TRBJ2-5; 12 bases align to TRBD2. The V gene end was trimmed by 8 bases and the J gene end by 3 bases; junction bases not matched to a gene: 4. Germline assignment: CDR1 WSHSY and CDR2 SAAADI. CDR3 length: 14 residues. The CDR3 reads CASVLAGGEETQYF. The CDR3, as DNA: TGCGCCAGCGTGCTAGCGGGAGGGGAAGAGACCCAGTACTTC.

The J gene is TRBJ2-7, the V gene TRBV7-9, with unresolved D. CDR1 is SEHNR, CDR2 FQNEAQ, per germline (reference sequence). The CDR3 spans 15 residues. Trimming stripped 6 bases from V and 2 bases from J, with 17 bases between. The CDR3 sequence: CASSSSGRTTYEQYF. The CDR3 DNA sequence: TGTGCCAGCAGTTCATCCGGACGGACCACCTACGAGCAGTACTTC.

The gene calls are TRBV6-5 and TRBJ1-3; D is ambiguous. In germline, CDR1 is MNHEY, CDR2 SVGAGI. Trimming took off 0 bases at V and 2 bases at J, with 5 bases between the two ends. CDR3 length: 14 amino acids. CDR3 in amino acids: CASSYSSAGNTIYF. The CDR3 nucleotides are TGTGCCAGCAGTTACTCGAGTGCTGGAAACACCATATATTTT.

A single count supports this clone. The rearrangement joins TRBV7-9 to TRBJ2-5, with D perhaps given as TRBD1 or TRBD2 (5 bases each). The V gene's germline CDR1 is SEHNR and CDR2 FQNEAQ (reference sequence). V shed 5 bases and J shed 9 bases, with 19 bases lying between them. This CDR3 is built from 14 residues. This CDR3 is CASSPLWDLKAQYF. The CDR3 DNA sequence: TGTGCCAGCAGCCCCCTCTGGGACCTGAAGGCCCAGTACTTC.

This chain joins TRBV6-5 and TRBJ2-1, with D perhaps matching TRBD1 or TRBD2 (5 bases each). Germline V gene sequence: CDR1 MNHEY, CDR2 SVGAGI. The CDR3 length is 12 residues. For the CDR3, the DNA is TGTGGCGTGAGGGGAAGTCACAATGAGCAGTTCTTC. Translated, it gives CGVRGSHNEQFF.

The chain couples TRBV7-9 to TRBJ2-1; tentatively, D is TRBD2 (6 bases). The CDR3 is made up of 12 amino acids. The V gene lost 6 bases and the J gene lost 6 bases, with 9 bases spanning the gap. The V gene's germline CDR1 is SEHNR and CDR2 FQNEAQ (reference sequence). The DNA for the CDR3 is TGTGCCAGCAGGGGGGGTAGCAATGAGCAGTTCTTC. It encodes CASRGGSNEQFF.

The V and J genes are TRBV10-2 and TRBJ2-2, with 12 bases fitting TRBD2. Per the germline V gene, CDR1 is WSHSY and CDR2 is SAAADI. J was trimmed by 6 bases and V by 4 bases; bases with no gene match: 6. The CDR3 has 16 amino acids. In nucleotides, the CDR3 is TGCGCCAGCAGTGGCCCCCCTAGCGGGAGGGCCGGGGAGCTGTTTTTT. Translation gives CASSGPPSGRAGELFF.

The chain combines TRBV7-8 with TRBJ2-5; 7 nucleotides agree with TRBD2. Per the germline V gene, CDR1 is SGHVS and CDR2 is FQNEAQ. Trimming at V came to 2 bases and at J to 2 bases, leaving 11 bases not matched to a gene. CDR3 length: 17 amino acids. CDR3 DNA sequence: TGTGCCAGCAGCTTAACCCGGGGAGGGGATGGGCAAGAGACCCAGTACTTC. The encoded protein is CASSLTRGGDGQETQYF.

The CDR3 sequence is CASSYLRHTDTQYF. CDR3 nucleotides: TGTGCCAGCAGTTATCTGAGACACACAGATACGCAGTATTTT. This rearrangement joins TRBV28 to TRBJ2-3; D is ambiguous. V was trimmed by 4 bases and J by 2 bases, leaving 10 bases between them. CDR3 length: 14 amino acids. Germline V gene sequence: CDR1 MDHEN, CDR2 SYDVKM.

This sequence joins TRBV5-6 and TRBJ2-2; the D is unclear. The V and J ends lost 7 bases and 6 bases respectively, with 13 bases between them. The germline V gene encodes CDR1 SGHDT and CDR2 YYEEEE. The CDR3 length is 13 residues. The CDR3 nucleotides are TGTGCCAGCTCTCTTCTCTCGGCCGGGGAGCTGTTTTTT. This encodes CASSLLSAGELFF.

DNA of the CDR3: TGCGCCAGCAGCTCCTCAATCAATCATCAGTACGAGCAGTACTTC. Protein product: CASSSSINHQYEQYF. V gene TRBV5-1 combines with J gene TRBJ2-7; no clear D. Trimming stripped 3 bases from V and 4 bases from J, with 17 bases between. There are 15 residues in the CDR3. Germline V gene sequence: CDR1 SGHRS, CDR2 YFSETQ.

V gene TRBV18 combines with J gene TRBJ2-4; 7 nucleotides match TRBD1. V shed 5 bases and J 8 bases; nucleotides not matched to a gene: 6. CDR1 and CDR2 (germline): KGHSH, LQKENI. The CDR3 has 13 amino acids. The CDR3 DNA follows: TGTGCCAGCTCATCGGGACAGATCCACATTCAGTACTTC. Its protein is CASSSGQIHIQYF.

DNA of the CDR3: TGTGCCAGCAGTTTAAACAGGAGGACACCCACCGGGGAGCTGTTTTTT. Amino acid sequence: CASSLNRRTPTGELFF. This sequence joins TRBV27 and TRBJ2-2; D possibly matches TRBD1 or TRBD2 (5 bases each). CDR1 and CDR2 (germline): MNHEY, SMNVEV (reference sequence). The CDR3 extends over 16 amino acids. Trimming cost V 2 bases and J 4 bases, with 14 bases left between them.

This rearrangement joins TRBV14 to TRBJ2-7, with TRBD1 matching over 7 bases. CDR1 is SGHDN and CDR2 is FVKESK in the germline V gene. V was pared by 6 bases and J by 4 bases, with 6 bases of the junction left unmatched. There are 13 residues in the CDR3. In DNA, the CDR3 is TGTGCCAGCAGTGGGACAGACATTTACGAGCAGTACTTC. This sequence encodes CASSGTDIYEQYF.

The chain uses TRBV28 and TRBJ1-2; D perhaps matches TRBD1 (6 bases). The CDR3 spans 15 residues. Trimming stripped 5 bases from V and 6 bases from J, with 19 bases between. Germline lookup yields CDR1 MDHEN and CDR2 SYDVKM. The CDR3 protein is CASSLEWQGMDGYTF. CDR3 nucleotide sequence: TGTGCCAGCAGTCTCGAATGGCAGGGGATGGATGGCTACACCTTC.

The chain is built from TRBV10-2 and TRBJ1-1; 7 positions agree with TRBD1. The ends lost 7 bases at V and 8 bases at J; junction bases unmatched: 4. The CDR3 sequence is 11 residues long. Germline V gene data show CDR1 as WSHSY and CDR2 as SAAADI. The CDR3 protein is CASILDREAFF. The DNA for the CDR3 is TGCGCCAGCATCTTGGACAGGGAAGCTTTCTTT.

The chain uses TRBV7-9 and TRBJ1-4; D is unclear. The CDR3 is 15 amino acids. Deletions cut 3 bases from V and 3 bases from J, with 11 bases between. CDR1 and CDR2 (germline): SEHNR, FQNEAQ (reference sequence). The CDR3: CASSFRSAPNEKLFF. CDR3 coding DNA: TGTGCCAGCAGCTTTAGGTCAGCCCCTAATGAAAAACTGTTTTTT.

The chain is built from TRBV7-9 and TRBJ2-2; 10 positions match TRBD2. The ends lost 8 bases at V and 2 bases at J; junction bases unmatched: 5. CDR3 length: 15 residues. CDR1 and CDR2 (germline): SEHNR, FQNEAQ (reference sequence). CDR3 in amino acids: CASPTSGDNTGELFF. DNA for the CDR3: TGTGCCAGCCCTACTAGCGGGGACAACACCGGGGAGCTGTTTTTT.